Sequencing of this TCR beta chain was carried out in a study of blood T cell repertoires in COVID-19. The wider study: Nucleic acid was either cDNA or gDNA, and it came from T cells, B-cell-depleted T cells, or PBMCs.

Libraries were prepared by immunoSEQ multiplex PCR; TCRdb keeps only in-frame clonotypes and omits some of them. The sample has hundreds of thousands of clones, around nine tenths seen once. In germline, CDR1 is LNHDA, CDR2 SQIVND (reference sequence). V was cut by 5 bases and J by 2 bases, with 10 bases left in between. The CDR3 covers 14 residues. The receptor was derived from an older woman with COVID-19, enrolled during active disease. The specimen sequenced was peripheral blood. J is TRBJ1-3 and V is TRBV19; unclear D gene. CDR3: CASSAGRPGNTIYF. CDR3 in DNA: TGTGCCAGTAGTGCGGGCCGACCTGGAAACACCATATATTTT.